This record concerns one TCR beta chain sequence. The antigen is unknown. The CDR3 does not end in the conserved phenylalanine or tryptophan, so this is likely a read error. No DNA is shown, since the ends of the CDR3 on it are uncertain; the CDR3 is the one TCRdb lists. These data originate in a study of a mutant IDH1 vaccine in newly diagnosed glioma. Overall study context: Patients under treatment included around 60% males and about 40% females and had a mean age of approximately 44 years.

Time point given: week 11, during vaccination. One vaccine dose held 300 ug of mutant IDH1 20-mer peptide and came with topical imiquimod. Donors had new WHO grade 3 or 4 IDH1-mutant, ATRX-lost astrocytomas. Clones were sequenced by immunoSEQ multiplex PCR, and TCRdb holds only the in-frame ones, with some missing. The sample has under 55,000 clones, about 91% seen once; the top ten hold over 2%. Whole-study results and caveats: Pseudoprogression appeared unlinked to shifts in leading peripheral T cell clonotypes.

Both ends counted, the CDR3 spans 14 residues. Germline CDR1 is SGHDT and CDR2 is YYEEEE. This TCR was recovered from a man in his forties or fifties with glioma. The source was PBMCs, collected from a glioma patient whose treatment included an IDH1 peptide vaccine. The V gene is TRBV5-6, the J gene TRBJ2-7; TRBD2, the D gene given by the table, was not confirmed from the DNA. The CDR3 protein is CASSLAQASGRARY.